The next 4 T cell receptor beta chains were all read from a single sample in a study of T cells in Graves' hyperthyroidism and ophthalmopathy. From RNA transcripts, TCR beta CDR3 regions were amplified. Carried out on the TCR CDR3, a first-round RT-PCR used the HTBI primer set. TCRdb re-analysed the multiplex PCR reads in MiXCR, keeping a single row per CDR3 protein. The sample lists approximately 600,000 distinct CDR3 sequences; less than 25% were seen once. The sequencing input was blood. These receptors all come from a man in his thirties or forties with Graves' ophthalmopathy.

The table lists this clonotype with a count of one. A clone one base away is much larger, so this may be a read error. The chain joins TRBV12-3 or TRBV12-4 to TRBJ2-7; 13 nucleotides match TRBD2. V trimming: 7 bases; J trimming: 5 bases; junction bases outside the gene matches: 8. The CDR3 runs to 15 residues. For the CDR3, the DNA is TGTGCCAGCACCACCGGGACTAGCGGGACCCACGAGCAGTACTTC. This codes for CASTTGTSGTHEQYF.

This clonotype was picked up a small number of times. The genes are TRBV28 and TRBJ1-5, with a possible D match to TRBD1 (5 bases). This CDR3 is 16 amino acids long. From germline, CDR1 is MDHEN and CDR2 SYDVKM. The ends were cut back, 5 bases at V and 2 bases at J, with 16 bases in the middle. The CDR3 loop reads CASSMPQGVGNQPQHF. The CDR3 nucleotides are TGTGCCAGCAGTATGCCCCAGGGAGTGGGCAATCAGCCCCAGCATTTT. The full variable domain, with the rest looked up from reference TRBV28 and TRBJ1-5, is DVKVTQSSRYLVKRTGEKVFLECVQDMDHENMFWYRQDPGLGLRLIYFSYDVKMKEKGDIPEGYSVSREKKERFSLILESASTNQTSMYLCASSMPQGVGNQPQHFGDGTRLSIL.

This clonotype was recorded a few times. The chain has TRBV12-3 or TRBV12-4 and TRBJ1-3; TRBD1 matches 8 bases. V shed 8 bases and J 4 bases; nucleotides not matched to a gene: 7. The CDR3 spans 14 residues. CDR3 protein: CASLPGGAGNTIYF. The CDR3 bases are TGTGCCAGCCTTCCAGGGGGCGCGGGAAACACCATATATTTT.

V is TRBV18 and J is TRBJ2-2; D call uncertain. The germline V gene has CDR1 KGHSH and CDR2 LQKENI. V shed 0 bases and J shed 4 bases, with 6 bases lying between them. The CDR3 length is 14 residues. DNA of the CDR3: TGTGCCAGCTCACCACCGAGACCCACCGGGGAGCTGTTTTTT. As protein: CASSPPRPTGELFF.